Sequencing of this TCR beta chain was carried out in a study of CD8 T cells in Susac syndrome. CD8+ and CD4+ T cells from blood underwent TCR beta sequencing. The multiple sclerosis control group was made up of treatment-naive patients with stable or active relapsing-remitting disease. Negative isolation yielded CD4+ and CD8+ T cells, and FACS enriched TEMRA cells. The authors reverse transcribed 0.5 to 1 ug RNA with random hexamers. A multiplex approach, immunoSEQ multiplex PCR, amplified TCR beta CDR3 across 54 Vbeta and 13 Jbeta. From the immunoSEQ multiplex PCR reads, TCRdb called clonotypes with MiXCR, one entry per CDR3 protein. Of 120,000 or so distinct CDR3 sequences in the sample, about 92% are singletons; the top ten hold 0.093%. Germline CDR1 is LGHNA and CDR2 is YSLEER. Trimming removed 0 bases from V and 4 bases from J, with 9 bases in between. CDR3 length equals 14 residues.

The sequenced sample was CD4+ T cells from PBMCs. This clonotype was sampled from a human donor with multiple sclerosis. The genes are TRBV4-3 and TRBJ1-2; D call uncertain. In nucleotides, the CDR3 is TGCGCCAGCAGCCAAGAGGGGTTACCCTATGGCTACACCTTC. Residues: CASSQEGLPYGYTF.